The 5 T cell receptor beta chains given below trace back to one sample, sequenced in a study of blood T cell repertoires in COVID-19. Data came from immunoSEQ multiplex PCR; TCRdb stores just in-frame clones and leaves some out. The sample yields a few hundred thousand clones, roughly 88% seen once. What was sequenced was peripheral blood. All receptors come from a woman between 45 and 65 years old with acute or convalescent COVID-19.

This chain joins TRBV28 and TRBJ1-1, with D hard to call. Germline V gene data show CDR1 as MDHEN and CDR2 as SYDVKM. The CDR3 loop spans 14 amino acids. V was clipped by 6 bases and J by 4 bases, with 15 bases between them. Here the CDR3 reads CASRPPGGSTEAFF. For the CDR3, the DNA is TGTGCCAGCAGGCCGCCGGGAGGGAGCACTGAAGCTTTCTTT.

The chain has TRBV2 and TRBJ2-3, with a tentative D call TRBD1 (5 bases). CDR3 length equals 13 residues. Germline CDR1 SNHLY, CDR2 FYNNEI. V gave up 8 bases and J gave up 4 bases, with 13 bases separating them. The DNA of the CDR3 is TGTGCCAGCGACGGCCTCAGGGCAGATACGCAGTATTTT. It specifies CASDGLRADTQYF.

The CDR3 bases are TGTGCCAGCAGCTTAGGTGGGACAACCTATGGCTACACCTTC. Its translation is CASSLGGTTYGYTF. The chain joins TRBV7-2 to TRBJ1-2; D perhaps matches TRBD1 (6 bases). Germline CDR1 is SGHTA and CDR2 is FQGNSA. V was clipped by 1 base and J by 4 bases, with 10 bases between them. This CDR3 has 14 residues.

The V gene is TRBV2, the J gene TRBJ2-3; weak D call: TRBD2 (6 bases). The CDR3 runs to 16 residues. Germline V gives CDR1 SNHLY, CDR2 FYNNEI. The germline V and J ends were trimmed by 5 bases and 4 bases, with 19 bases remaining between them. The CDR3 nucleotides read TGTGCCAGCAGTCTGACTAGTGGAGTTTGGGCAGATACGCAGTATTTT. The encoded protein is CASSLTSGVWADTQYF.

The chain carries TRBV28 and TRBJ2-3; TRBD2 matches at 9 bases. V was pared by 5 bases and J by 3 bases, with 6 bases of the junction left unmatched. This CDR3 is 15 amino acids long. Germline CDR1 reads MDHEN; CDR2 reads SYDVKM. CDR3 sequence: CASSPSSGTTDTQYF. CDR3 coding DNA: TGTGCCAGCAGTCCCTCTAGCGGGACAACAGATACGCAGTATTTT. The variable domain in full, completed from reference TRBV28 and TRBJ2-3, reads DVKVTQSSRYLVKRTGEKVFLECVQDMDHENMFWYRQDPGLGLRLIYFSYDVKMKEKGDIPEGYSVSREKKERFSLILESASTNQTSMYLCASSPSSGTTDTQYFGPGTRLTVL.